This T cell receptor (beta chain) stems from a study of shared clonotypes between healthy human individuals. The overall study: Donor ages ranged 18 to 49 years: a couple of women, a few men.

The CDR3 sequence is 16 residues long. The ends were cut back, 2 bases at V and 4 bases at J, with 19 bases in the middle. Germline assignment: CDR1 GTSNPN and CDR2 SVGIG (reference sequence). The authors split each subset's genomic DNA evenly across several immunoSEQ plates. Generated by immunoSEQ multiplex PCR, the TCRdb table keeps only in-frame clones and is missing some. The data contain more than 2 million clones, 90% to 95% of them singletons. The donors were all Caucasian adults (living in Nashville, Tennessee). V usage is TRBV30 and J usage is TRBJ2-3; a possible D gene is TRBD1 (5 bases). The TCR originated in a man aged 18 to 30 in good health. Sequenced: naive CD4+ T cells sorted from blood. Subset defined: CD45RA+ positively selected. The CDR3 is CAWSPQGAPGADTQYF. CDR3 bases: TGTGCCTGGAGTCCCCAAGGGGCCCCTGGCGCAGATACGCAGTATTTT.